A single sample is the source of the 18 T cell receptor beta chains below, sequenced in a study of blood T cell repertoires in COVID-19. Profiling relied on immunoSEQ multiplex PCR, and the TCRdb table lists in-frame clones only, not all of them. The sample has about 190,000 clones, approximately 78% seen once. Sequenced sample: peripheral blood. The origin of the receptors is a woman older than 75 with active or convalescent COVID-19.

The V and J genes are TRBV24-1 and TRBJ2-1, with D tentatively TRBD2 (5 bases). Germline V gene lookup returns CDR1 KGHDR and CDR2 SFDVKD. The V and J ends lost 6 bases and 8 bases respectively, with 13 bases between them. CDR3 size: 13 residues. For the CDR3, the DNA is TGTGCCACCAGTAACCGGGGTGCGGATGAGCAGTTCTTC. Its protein product is CATSNRGADEQFF.

This chain joins TRBV13 and TRBJ2-3; 8 nucleotides agree with TRBD2. The CDR3 has 15 amino acids. The germline V gene encodes CDR1 PRHDT and CDR2 FYEKMQ (reference sequence). Trimming removed 0 bases from V and 1 base from J; junction bases left unmatched: 0. The CDR3, as DNA: TGTGCCAGCAGCTTAGGGCGGGGGGGCACAGATACGCAGTATTTT. Amino acids: CASSLGRGGTDTQYF.

This clone was observed a handful of times. The rearrangement uses TRBV7-9 and TRBJ2-1; 8 positions match TRBD2. CDR1 and CDR2 from the germline V gene are SEHNR and FQNEAQ (reference sequence). V lost 5 bases and J lost 4; bases outside the gene matches: 7. This CDR3 has 15 amino acids. The CDR3, as DNA: TGTGCCAGCAGCGACACTAGCGGAGGTTACAATGAGCAGTTCTTC. Its translation is CASSDTSGGYNEQFF. The variable domain in full, completed from reference TRBV7-9 and TRBJ2-1, reads DTGVSQNPRHKITKRGQNVTFRCDPISEHNRLYWYRQTLGQGPEFLTYFQNEAQLEKSRLLSDRFSAERPKGSFSTLEIQRTEQGDSAMYLCASSDTSGGYNEQFFGPGTRLTVL.

The V call is TRBV18, the J call TRBJ2-3; 9 bases agree with TRBD2. This CDR3 comprises 17 residues. Germline-derived CDR1 and CDR2 are KGHSH and LQKENI. Germline trimming cut 2 bases from V and 0 bases from J; bases unmatched to any gene: 6. The CDR3 region has the DNA TGTGCCAGCTCACCAGCGACTAGCGGCTCTAGCACAGATACGCAGTATTTT. Its translation is CASSPATSGSSTDTQYF. Supplemented by reference TRBV18 and TRBJ2-3, the full variable domain reads NAGVMQNPRHLVRRRGQEARLRCSPMKGHSHVYWYRQLPEEGLKFMVYLQKENIIDESGMPKERFSAEFPKEGPSILRIQQVVRGDSAAYFCASSPATSGSSTDTQYFGPGTRLTVL.

The rearrangement joins TRBV5-1 to TRBJ1-4; 9 nucleotides agree with TRBD1. J lost 6 bases, V lost 2 bases, and 2 bases had no gene match. Germline V CDR1 and CDR2: SGHRS, YFSETQ. This CDR3 has 14 amino acids. The CDR3, as DNA: TGCGCCAGCAGCTTTACAGGGGGCGATGAAAAACTGTTTTTT. Its protein product is CASSFTGGDEKLFF.

The V gene is TRBV2, the J gene TRBJ2-2; D is unresolved. The CDR3 totals 11 residues. The germline V and J ends were trimmed by 5 bases and 7 bases, with 5 bases remaining between them. The germline V gene has CDR1 SNHLY and CDR2 FYNNEI. In DNA, the CDR3 is TGTGCCAGCAGTTACGGCGGGGAGCTGTTTTTT. Translating gives CASSYGGELFF.

This clone occurred once. The CDR3 DNA is TGTGCCAGCAGTCGACCGGGACTAGCGGGGGGGCCGGTTGTTGCTACGCAGTATTTT. Encoded protein: CASSRPGLAGGPVVATQYF. V usage is TRBV27 and J usage is TRBJ2-3, with 16 bases fitting TRBD2. Germline V lookup: CDR1 MNHEY, CDR2 SMNVEV (reference sequence). The CDR3 runs to 19 residues. With V trimmed by 5 bases and J by 8 bases, 16 bases remained unmatched.

CDR3 DNA: TGTGCCAGTAGTAAGAACAGGGGGGAGACCCAGTACTTC. It encodes CASSKNRGETQYF. The chain recombines TRBV19 with TRBJ2-5; TRBD1 aligns across 8 bases. The V segment lost 4 bases and the J segment 5 bases; nucleotides outside the gene matches: 3. In germline, CDR1 is LNHDA, CDR2 SQIVND (reference sequence). This CDR3 spans 13 amino acids.

V usage is TRBV6-5 and J usage is TRBJ1-2, with 9 nucleotides matching TRBD1. Looked up from germline, CDR1 is MNHEY and CDR2 is SVGAGI. The CDR3 length is 14 residues. The junction had 6 bases not matched to a gene; V was cut back by 6 bases and J by 4 bases. DNA of the CDR3: TGTGCCAGCAGACTCGGGACAGGGATCTATGGCTACACCTTC. Residues: CASRLGTGIYGYTF.

The rearrangement links TRBV28 to TRBJ1-2; D is undetermined. There are 14 residues in the CDR3. Deletions cut 3 bases from V and 2 bases from J, with 10 bases between. Germline CDR1 MDHEN, CDR2 SYDVKM. The CDR3 region is CASSLQATNYGYTF. CDR3 sequence (DNA): TGTGCCAGCAGTTTGCAGGCTACAAACTATGGCTACACCTTC.

The V call is TRBV11-3, the J call TRBJ2-3, with 8 bases that match TRBD2. Per the germline V gene, CDR1 is SGHNT and CDR2 is YENEEA. The CDR3 spans 15 residues. Trimming took 1 base from V and 5 from J; bases not matched to a gene: 5. The CDR3 here is CASSLVGGAGDTQYF. The CDR3 DNA reads TGTGCCAGCAGCTTAGTCGGGGGGGCCGGAGATACGCAGTATTTT. Complete variable domain (other parts from reference TRBV11-3 and TRBJ2-3): EAGVVQSPRYKIIEKKQPVAFWCNPISGHNTLYWYLQNLGQGPELLIRYENEEAVDDSQLPKDRFSAERLKGVDSTLKIQPAELGDSAVYLCASSLVGGAGDTQYFGPGTRLTVL.

This sequence joins TRBV5-8 and TRBJ1-2; 11 positions agree with TRBD1. The CDR3 is 15 amino acids. CDR1 and CDR2 from the germline V gene are SGHTS and YDEGEE. V shed 1 base, J shed 2 bases, and the junction held 1 base outside the gene matches. The CDR3 sequence: CASSLWTGGNYGYTF. The CDR3 DNA reads as TGTGCCAGCAGCTTGTGGACAGGGGGCAACTATGGCTACACCTTC.

The CDR3 DNA reads as TGTGCCAGCTCAGGACCAGGGTTAAGCTCCTACGAGCAGTACTTC. It codes for CASSGPGLSSYEQYF. The rearrangement uses TRBV18 and TRBJ2-7, with a possible D match to TRBD1 (5 bases). The CDR3 runs 15 residues. Germline CDR1 is KGHSH and CDR2 is LQKENI. V was shortened by 5 bases and J by 0 bases, with 14 bases between the two germline ends.

This clone was recorded once. This chain joins TRBV13 and TRBJ1-4, with D possibly matching TRBD1 (5 bases). There are 18 residues in the CDR3. V was shortened by 5 bases and J by 2 bases, with 21 bases between the two germline ends. Germline CDR1 and CDR2: PRHDT and FYEKMQ (reference sequence). CDR3 DNA: TGTGCCAGCAGCCCCAAACCAGGGAGGGTTAATACTAATGAAAAACTGTTTTTT. As protein: CASSPKPGRVNTNEKLFF.

This chain uses TRBV6-5 with TRBJ1-2; 7 nucleotides line up with TRBD1. The V gene end was trimmed by 5 bases and the J gene end by 12 bases; junction bases not matched to a gene: 18. Germline V gives CDR1 MNHEY, CDR2 SVGAGI. The CDR3 is 15 amino acids. CDR3 amino acids: CASSRTLGQEMANTF. CDR3 nucleotide sequence: TGTGCCAGCAGTAGAACTCTCGGACAGGAGATGGCTAACACCTTC.

The gene calls are TRBV5-1 and TRBJ2-6, with D tentatively TRBD2 (5 bases). The CDR3 is 14 residues long. Germline-derived CDR1 and CDR2 are SGHRS and YFSETQ. Trimming cost V 5 bases and J 4 bases, with 10 bases left between them. The CDR3 protein is CASSRGSGANVLTF. The CDR3 DNA sequence: TGCGCCAGCAGTCGGGGTTCCGGGGCCAACGTCCTGACTTTC.

The rearrangement links TRBV2 to TRBJ1-6; D is unresolved. Trimming cost V 3 bases and J 17 bases, with 17 bases left between them. The CDR3 loop spans 13 amino acids. Germline V gene lookup returns CDR1 SNHLY and CDR2 FYNNEI. DNA of the CDR3: TGTGCCAGCAGTGAGTACCGGTCTAGTCCTTTCCACTTT. Translation: CASSEYRSSPFHF.

V is TRBV28 and J is TRBJ1-4, with D maybe TRBD1 (5 bases). The CDR3 has 16 residues. CDR1 and CDR2 from the germline V gene are MDHEN and SYDVKM. Trimming removed 4 bases from V and 2 bases from J, with 14 bases in between. CDR3 region: CASSSPSGSTNEKLFF. As DNA, the CDR3 is TGTGCCAGCAGTTCCCCCTCAGGGTCCACTAATGAAAAACTGTTTTTT.